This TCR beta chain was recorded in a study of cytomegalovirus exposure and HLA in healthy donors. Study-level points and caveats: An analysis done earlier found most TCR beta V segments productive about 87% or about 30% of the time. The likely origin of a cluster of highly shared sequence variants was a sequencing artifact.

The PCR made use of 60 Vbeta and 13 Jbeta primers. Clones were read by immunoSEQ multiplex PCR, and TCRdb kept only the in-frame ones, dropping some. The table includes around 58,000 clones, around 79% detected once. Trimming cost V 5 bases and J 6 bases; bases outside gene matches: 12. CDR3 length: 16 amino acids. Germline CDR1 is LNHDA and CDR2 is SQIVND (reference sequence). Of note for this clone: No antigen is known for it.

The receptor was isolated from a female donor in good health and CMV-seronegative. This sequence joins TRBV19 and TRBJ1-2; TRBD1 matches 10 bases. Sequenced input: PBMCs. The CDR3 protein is CASSARDRGKRNGYTF. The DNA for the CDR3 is TGTGCCAGTAGTGCCCGGGACAGGGGAAAGAGGAATGGCTACACCTTC.